This T cell receptor (beta chain) was identified in a study of patients and donors after allogeneic stem cell transplantation. In its sample, this clonotype was seen many times. A single record per CDR3 protein comes from TCRdb applying MiXCR to the RT-PCR reads. The sample comprises hundreds of thousands of distinct CDR3 sequences, approximately 16% of which are singletons, and just over 7% rests with the top ten. The sequence derives from a human donor who was either an allogeneic HSCT recipient or a stem cell or donor lymphocyte infusion donor (not recorded which). It is not recorded whose cells these are; they may come from a transplant donor. The material sequenced was blood, either unsorted or a sorted T cell fraction (not recorded which).

Written as DNA, the CDR3 is TGTGCCAGCGCATGGACAGGGGATGAAAAACTGTTTTTT. Amino acids: CASAWTGDEKLFF. The genes are TRBV12-3 or TRBV12-4 and TRBJ1-4, with 9 bases aligning to TRBD1. This CDR3 is built from 13 residues. Trimming at V came to 8 bases and at J to 6 bases, leaving 4 bases not matched to a gene.